Shown below are 5 T cell receptor beta chains from a single sample sequenced in a study of T-cell reconstitution after alpha-beta-depleted transplantation in children. Unique molecular identifiers were built into the TCRbeta library. TCRdb passed the PCR reads through MiXCR, listing each CDR3 protein once. The data show around 250,000 distinct CDR3 sequences, roughly 8% seen once. This specimen was PBMCs, mostly from graft donor cells, taken 180 days after TCRalphabeta/CD19-depleted stem cell transplant. The source is a male patient between 10 and 17 years old who had a stem cell transplant for acute lymphoblastic leukemia, so the T cells may come from the graft donor.

The table lists this clonotype with many counts. The CDR3 loop is CASNLGGGEETQYF. The CDR3 coding sequence is TGTGCCAGCAATTTAGGTGGGGGGGAAGAGACCCAGTACTTC. The rearrangement uses TRBV9 and TRBJ2-5, with 7 bases matching TRBD2. Germline CDR1 is SGDLS and CDR2 is YYNGEE. The ends lost 6 bases at V and 3 bases at J; junction bases unmatched: 8. The CDR3 length is 14 residues.

This clonotype appeared many times. This sequence joins TRBV5-1 and TRBJ2-2; no reliable D call. From germline, CDR1 is SGHRS and CDR2 YFSETQ. Trimming took 0 bases from V and 0 from J, leaving 3 bases between them. This CDR3 has 14 residues. CDR3 loop: CASSLDANTGELFF. As DNA, the CDR3 is TGCGCCAGCAGCTTGGACGCGAACACCGGGGAGCTGTTTTTT.

This clonotype was found many times. V usage is TRBV12-3 or TRBV12-4 and J usage is TRBJ2-1; 8 positions agree with TRBD2. The length of the CDR3 is 15 residues. Losses at the gene ends were 6 bases for V and 5 bases for J; bases not matched to a gene: 9. In DNA form, the CDR3 reads TGTGCCAGCAGCCCCGGGACTAGGGTAGACAATGAGCAGTTCTTC. Translated, it gives CASSPGTRVDNEQFF.

This clonotype was observed many times. The chain has TRBV11-1 and TRBJ2-1; 10 positions match TRBD2. Germline V gene lookup returns CDR1 SGHAT and CDR2 FQDESV (reference sequence). This CDR3 region has 16 residues. Losses at the gene ends were 3 bases for V and 3 bases for J; bases not matched to a gene: 5. CDR3 region: CASSLIAGGNYNEQFF. For the CDR3, the DNA is TGTGCCAGCAGCTTGATAGCGGGGGGTAACTACAATGAGCAGTTCTTC.

This clonotype was counted ten times or more. This chain joins TRBV10-3 and TRBJ1-5; 7 positions agree with TRBD1. V dropped 0 bases and J dropped 3; count of bases not matched to a gene: 8. Per germline, CDR1 ENHRY and CDR2 SYGVKD. The CDR3 consists of 17 residues. This chain's CDR3 is CAISESLTTGVNQPQHF. The CDR3, as DNA: TGTGCCATCAGTGAGTCGCTAACTACAGGGGTCAATCAGCCCCAGCATTTT.